The TCR beta chain described here comes from a study of shared clonotypes between healthy human individuals. Whole-study context: Used for every donor were three CD4 naive, three CD4 memory, two CD8 naive and one CD8 memory plate.

The study, taken as a whole, reports: Exclusively blood specimens were collected; tissue repertoires likely differ.

Germline CDR1 and CDR2: SGHRS and YFSETQ. This CDR3 is built from 17 residues. V shed 0 bases and J 0 bases; nucleotides not matched to a gene: 7. It was across several immunoSEQ plates that each subset's genomic DNA was evenly split. The data were produced by immunoSEQ multiplex PCR, yet TCRdb's version contains in-frame clones alone and is incomplete. The data contain some 2,500,000 clones, roughly 93% of them seen just once; the ten biggest clones take up more than 0.35%. CD4+ cell separation produced CD45RA+ naive and CD45RA-negative memory subsets. Notes on this clone: Its antigen is currently unknown.

This chain uses TRBV5-1 with TRBJ2-7; 9 positions agree with TRBD2. The sequenced material came from naive CD4+ T cells from PBMCs. Subset here: CD45RA+ positively selected. The clonotype comes from a young man in good health. Some clones in this sample may be carry-over from other donors' samples. The CDR3 sequence is CASSLVGSGSFSYEQYF. In nucleotides, the CDR3 is TGCGCCAGCAGCTTGGTCGGTAGCGGGAGCTTCTCCTACGAGCAGTACTTC.